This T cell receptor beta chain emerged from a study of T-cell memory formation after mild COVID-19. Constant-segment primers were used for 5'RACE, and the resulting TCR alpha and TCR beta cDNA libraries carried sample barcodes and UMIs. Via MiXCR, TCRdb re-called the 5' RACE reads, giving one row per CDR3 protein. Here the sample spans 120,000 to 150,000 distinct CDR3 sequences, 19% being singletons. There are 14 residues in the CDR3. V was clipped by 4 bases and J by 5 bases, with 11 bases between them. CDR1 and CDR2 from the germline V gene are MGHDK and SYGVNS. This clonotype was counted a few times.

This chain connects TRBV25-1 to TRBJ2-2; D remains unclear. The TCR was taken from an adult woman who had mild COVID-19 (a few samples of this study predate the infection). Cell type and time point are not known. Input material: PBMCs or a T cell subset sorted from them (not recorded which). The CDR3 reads CASSGPHWTGELFF. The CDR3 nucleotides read TGTGCCAGCAGTGGCCCCCATTGGACCGGGGAGCTGTTTTTT. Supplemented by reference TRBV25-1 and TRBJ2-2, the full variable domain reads EADIYQTPRYLVIGTGKKITLECSQTMGHDKMYWYQQDPGMELHLIHYSYGVNSTEKGDLSSESTVSRIRTEHFPLTLESARPSHTSQYLCASSGPHWTGELFFGEGSRLTVL.